The present TCR beta chain was sequenced within a study of T cell responses to AZD1222 COVID-19 vaccine. Findings of the study overall: Only a handful of AZD1222 recipients, several in all, had baseline seropositivity.

The CDR3 spans 14 residues. Germline lookup yields CDR1 MDHEN and CDR2 SYDVKM. V was pared by 5 bases and J by 2 bases, with 13 bases between. Generated by immunoSEQ multiplex PCR, the TCRdb table keeps only in-frame clones and is missing some. This sample yields roughly 120,000 clones, of which 88% are seen a single time; 18% belongs to the top ten. With regard to this clone: The antigen is undetermined.

The receptor comes from an adult in good health. The material was peripheral blood, obtained on day 0 of MenACWY control vaccination. The chain couples TRBV28 to TRBJ2-7; perhaps D is TRBD1 or TRBD2 (5 bases each). The CDR3 DNA reads TGTGCCAGCAGTGAGCCGGGACGGGCCTACGAGCAGTACTTC. Protein: CASSEPGRAYEQYF.